These 19 T cell receptor beta chains share one sample of origin, sequenced in a study of T-cell reconstitution after alpha-beta-depleted transplantation in children. The TCRbeta library was prepared with unique molecular identifiers. MiXCR was run by TCRdb on the PCR reads, yielding one entry per CDR3 protein. Of more than 60,000 distinct CDR3 sequences in the sample, approximately 7.4% were seen once. The sequencing here drew on PBMCs from the stem cell graft donor, taken from the stem cell graft. The origin of the receptors is a human donor who donated a stem cell graft to a child with acute lymphoblastic leukemia.

The sample holds many counts of this clonotype. The V and J genes are TRBV27 and TRBJ2-7, with 12 bases aligning to TRBD1. Germline lookup yields CDR1 MNHEY and CDR2 SMNVEV (reference sequence). The CDR3 is made up of 17 amino acids. The trim removed 6 bases at V and 7 bases at J, leaving 16 bases unmatched. In DNA form, the CDR3 reads TGTGCCAGCAGCCCCCTTGGCACGGGACAGGGGGCGTGGGAGCAGTACTTC. Protein product: CASSPLGTGQGAWEQYF.

This clonotype was counted between two and nine times. The chain combines TRBV5-1 with TRBJ1-2, with D unresolved. The CDR3 contains 15 residues. V was pared by 2 bases and J by 6 bases, with 17 bases between. Germline V lookup: CDR1 SGHRS, CDR2 YFSETQ. CDR3 sequence (DNA): TGCGCCAGCAGCTTTGGAGGATCGAGCAGTAATGGCTACACCTTC. Its translation is CASSFGGSSSNGYTF.

This clonotype was counted ten times or more. This sequence joins TRBV4-2 and TRBJ2-4; 8 bases are shared with TRBD1. Trimming at V came to 0 bases and at J to 0 bases, leaving 4 bases not matched to a gene. The CDR3 runs 17 residues. Germline values: CDR1 LGHNA, CDR2 YNFKEQ. The CDR3 sequence is CASSQEGTGVAKNIQYF. CDR3 sequence (DNA): TGTGCCAGCAGCCAAGAAGGGACAGGCGTAGCCAAAAACATTCAGTACTTC.

Ten or more counts support this clonotype. The gene calls are TRBV10-2 and TRBJ2-1; D is perhaps TRBD1 (5 bases). With 4 bases removed from V and 4 bases from J, the gap between germline ends came to 11 bases. This CDR3 has 14 residues. Looked up from germline, CDR1 is WSHSY and CDR2 is SAAADI. CDR3 protein: CASSGDSHYNEQFF. CDR3 sequence (DNA): TGCGCCAGCAGTGGAGACAGCCATTACAATGAGCAGTTCTTC.

The chain links TRBV7-9 to TRBJ1-1; TRBD1 matches 9 bases. The germline V gene encodes CDR1 SEHNR and CDR2 FQNEAQ (reference sequence). V trimming: 8 bases; J trimming: 1 base; junction bases outside the gene matches: 11. There are 16 residues in the CDR3. As DNA, the CDR3 is TGTGCCAGCGGCCCCAGGGACAGGGTCGAGAACACTGAAGCTTTCTTT. It yields the protein CASGPRDRVENTEAFF.

This clonotype was detected ten times or more. This chain connects TRBV29-1 to TRBJ1-1; no clear D gene. The germline gives CDR1 SQVTM, CDR2 ANQGSEA. The CDR3 is made up of 14 amino acids. V was shortened by 2 bases and J by 0 bases, with 10 bases between the two germline ends. The CDR3 here is CSVEQTRMNTEAFF. The DNA of the CDR3 is TGCAGCGTTGAACAAACAAGGATGAACACTGAAGCTTTCTTT.

This clonotype appeared many times. The J gene is TRBJ1-5, the V gene TRBV5-5, with D unclear. In germline, CDR1 is SGHKS, CDR2 YYEKEE (reference sequence). This CDR3 has 13 residues. V was trimmed by 4 bases and J by 6 bases, leaving 11 bases between them. The CDR3 spells CASSANRGQPQHF. The CDR3 nucleotides are TGTGCCAGCAGCGCCAATAGAGGTCAGCCCCAGCATTTT.

This clonotype was recorded a few times. V usage is TRBV27 and J usage is TRBJ1-4; 7 bases are shared with TRBD1. The CDR3 is made up of 16 amino acids. Germline CDR1 and CDR2: MNHEY and SMNVEV (reference sequence). With 6 bases clipped from V and 2 bases from J, the junction kept 9 bases outside the gene matches. DNA of the CDR3: TGTGCCAGCAGAGGTAGTAGGGGGCTGACTAATGAAAAACTGTTTTTT. This translates into CASRGSRGLTNEKLFF.

This clonotype was seen many times. V is TRBV10-3 and J is TRBJ2-7; D call uncertain. The V gene lost 3 bases and the J gene lost 0 bases, with 12 bases spanning the gap. The CDR3 runs to 15 residues. Germline CDR1 and CDR2: ENHRY and SYGVKD. The CDR3 sequence is CAISDARSVSYEQYF. The DNA for the CDR3 is TGTGCCATCAGTGATGCAAGGTCAGTCTCCTACGAGCAGTACTTC.

This clonotype was observed a few times. The chain combines TRBV7-3 with TRBJ2-3; D call uncertain. CDR1 is SGHTA, CDR2 FQGTGA, per germline. V gave up 4 bases and J gave up 0 bases, with 5 bases separating them. The CDR3 is made up of 13 amino acids. In nucleotides, the CDR3 is TGTGCCAGCAGCTGGGCCAGCACAGATACGCAGTATTTT. Translating gives CASSWASTDTQYF.

This clonotype was counted many times. The genes are TRBV25-1 and TRBJ1-2; a weak D match, TRBD1 (5 bases). Germline V CDR1 and CDR2: MGHDK, SYGVNS. V lost 2 bases and J 4 bases, leaving 17 bases between the germline ends. The CDR3 sequence is 16 residues long. This CDR3 reads CASSEGRGRVFYGYTF. The CDR3 DNA sequence: TGTGCCAGCAGTGAAGGAAGGGGCAGGGTCTTCTATGGCTACACCTTC.

This clonotype came up a few times. Just one base apart from a much larger clone, this may be a read error. The rearrangement uses TRBV10-3 and TRBJ2-6; D may be TRBD1 (5 bases). V was cut by 10 bases and J by 0 bases, with 19 bases left in between. Germline V gene data show CDR1 as ENHRY and CDR2 as SYGVKD. The CDR3 has 17 amino acids. This CDR3 reads CATLSPRAYSGANVLTF. The CDR3 nucleotides read TGTGCCACGCTATCCCCCAGGGCTTACTCTGGGGCCAACGTCCTGACTTTC.

The chain has TRBV5-1 and TRBJ2-6; D gene uncertain. V was clipped by 0 bases and J by 4 bases, with 11 bases between them. The CDR3 is made up of 16 amino acids. Germline V gene data show CDR1 as SGHRS and CDR2 as YFSETQ. In nucleotides, the CDR3 is TGCGCCAGCAGCTTGGGGGGTATACCGGGGGCCAACGTCCTGACTTTC. It encodes CASSLGGIPGANVLTF.

This clonotype was found many times. V and J are TRBV4-2 and TRBJ2-3, with 7 bases lining up with TRBD2. V dropped 4 bases and J dropped 10; count of bases not matched to a gene: 2. The length of the CDR3 is 11 residues. CDR1 and CDR2 from the germline V gene are LGHNA and YNFKEQ. The CDR3 sequence is CASSPGLAQYF. Here the CDR3 DNA reads TGTGCCAGCAGCCCCGGACTAGCGCAGTATTTT.

The sample holds many counts of this clonotype. The chain uses TRBV29-1 and TRBJ2-3; unclear D gene. There are 13 residues in the CDR3. V dropped 0 bases and J dropped 5 bases, with 9 bases sitting between them. Germline CDR1 reads SQVTM; CDR2 reads ANQGSEA. This chain's CDR3 is CSVEEHSRDTQYF. CDR3 bases: TGCAGCGTTGAAGAGCACTCTAGAGATACGCAGTATTTT.

The V gene is TRBV6-2 or TRBV6-3, the J gene TRBJ2-5; 11 bases align to TRBD2. The CDR3 length is 17 residues. The J segment lost 3 bases and the V segment lost 0 bases, leaving 6 bases of the junction unmatched. Germline V CDR1 and CDR2: MNHEY, SVGEGT. DNA of the CDR3: TGTGCCAGCAGTTACTCGCTAACGGGACTAGCGGAAGAGACCCAGTACTTC. Amino acid sequence: CASSYSLTGLAEETQYF.

This clonotype was detected many times. The chain joins TRBV24-1 to TRBJ1-2, with 7 bases identical to TRBD1. The CDR3 totals 15 residues. The germline gives CDR1 KGHDR, CDR2 SFDVKD. V shed 3 bases and J 8 bases; nucleotides not matched to a gene: 11. The CDR3 DNA reads as TGTGCCACCAGTGATCCGAAGACAGGGAAGCGCGGCTACACCTTC. It yields the protein CATSDPKTGKRGYTF.

A note on this clonotype: This may come from a read error, since a much larger clone is one base off. The chain has TRBV24-1 and TRBJ2-2; the D call may be TRBD1 or TRBD2 (5 bases each). The CDR3 spans 15 residues. Germline V gene sequence: CDR1 KGHDR, CDR2 SFDVKD. The CDR3 DNA reads as TGTGCCACCAGTGACTCTTGGACGGCCACCGGGGACCTGTTTTTT. This sequence encodes CATSDSWTATGDLFF.

In its sample, this clonotype was seen a few times. This chain connects TRBV6-1 to TRBJ1-5; D not certain. V dropped 6 bases and J dropped 2 bases, with 14 bases sitting between them. The CDR3 has 15 residues. The V gene's germline CDR1 is MNHNS and CDR2 SASEGT. In DNA, the CDR3 is TGTGCCAGCAGCCCAGCGGACGAGGGCAATCAGCCCCAGCATTTT. Residues: CASSPADEGNQPQHF.